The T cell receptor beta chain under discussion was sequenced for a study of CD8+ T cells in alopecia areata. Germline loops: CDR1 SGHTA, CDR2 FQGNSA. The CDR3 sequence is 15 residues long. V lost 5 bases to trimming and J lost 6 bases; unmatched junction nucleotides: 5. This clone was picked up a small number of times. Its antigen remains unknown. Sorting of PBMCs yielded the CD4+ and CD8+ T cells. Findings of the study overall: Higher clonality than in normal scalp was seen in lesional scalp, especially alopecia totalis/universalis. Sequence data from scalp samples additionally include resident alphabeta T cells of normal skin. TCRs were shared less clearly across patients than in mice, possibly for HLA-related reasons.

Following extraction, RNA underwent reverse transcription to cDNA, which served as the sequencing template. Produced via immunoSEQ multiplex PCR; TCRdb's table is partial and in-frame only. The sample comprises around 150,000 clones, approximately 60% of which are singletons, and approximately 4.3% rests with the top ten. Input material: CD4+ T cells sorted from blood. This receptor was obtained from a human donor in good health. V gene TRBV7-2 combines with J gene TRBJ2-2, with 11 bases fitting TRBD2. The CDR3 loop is CASSILAGASGELFF. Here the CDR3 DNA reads TGTGCCAGCAGCATACTAGCGGGAGCTTCCGGGGAGCTGTTTTTT.